Following are 21 T cell receptor beta chains from one sample sequenced in a study of CD8+ T cells in alopecia areata. The treatment is: oral pan-JAK inhibitor, 5-10 mg twice daily. As the sequencing template, cDNA was produced by extracting RNA and reverse transcribing it. The protocol was immunoSEQ multiplex PCR, while the TCRdb copy is restricted to in-frame clones and leaves out a portion. This sample has 90,000 to 100,000 clones, with roughly three fifths found just once. The sample in question was CD8+ T cells sorted from blood, obtained at week 4, from a patient treated with tofacitinib. Every receptor here comes from a human donor with alopecia areata.

The genes are TRBV7-3 and TRBJ2-1; 12 bases match TRBD2. Trimming at V came to 5 bases and at J to 3 bases, leaving 5 bases not matched to a gene. This CDR3 has 16 amino acids. Per germline, CDR1 SGHTA and CDR2 FQGTGA. CDR3 residues: CASSLGLAGIYNEQFF. DNA for the CDR3: TGTGCCAGCAGCCTTGGACTAGCGGGGATCTACAATGAGCAGTTCTTC.

In its sample, this clone was seen a few times. This chain links TRBV7-2 with TRBJ2-7; TRBD2 matches at 8 bases. The CDR3 runs to 15 residues. CDR1 SGHTA and CDR2 FQGNSA come from the germline V gene. V trimming: 4 bases; J trimming: 2 bases; junction bases outside the gene matches: 7. Written as DNA, the CDR3 is TGTGCCAGCAGCTCACCCGGGACTAGACCCTACGAGCAGTACTTC. Protein product: CASSSPGTRPYEQYF.

This chain joins TRBV15 and TRBJ2-1; perhaps D is TRBD1 or TRBD2 (5 bases each). The V gene's germline CDR1 is LNHNV and CDR2 YYDKDF (reference sequence). The V end was cut by 3 bases, the J end by 1 base, with 10 bases between. The CDR3 totals 15 residues. CDR3: CATSSGATSYNEQFF. The CDR3 region has the DNA TGTGCCACCAGCAGCGGGGCAACTTCCTACAATGAGCAGTTCTTC.

The chain has TRBV7-6 and TRBJ1-2; D unresolved. CDR1 and CDR2 (germline): SGHVS, FNYEAQ. CDR3 length: 15 amino acids. Trimming pared 0 bases from V and 0 bases from J, leaving 8 bases between. The CDR3 spells CASSLAAGANYGYTF. In DNA form, the CDR3 reads TGTGCCAGCAGCTTAGCCGCCGGGGCTAACTATGGCTACACCTTC.

This chain connects TRBV7-9 to TRBJ1-6; the D is unclear. The CDR3 runs 15 residues. Germline CDR1 and CDR2: SEHNR and FQNEAQ (reference sequence). Trimming stripped 3 bases from V and 9 bases from J, with 15 bases between. The CDR3 protein is CASSFDRIGASPLHF. CDR3 DNA sequence: TGTGCCAGCAGCTTTGATCGGATCGGCGCTTCACCCCTCCACTTT.

The chain combines TRBV14 with TRBJ1-6; 8 positions match TRBD1. CDR1 and CDR2 from the germline V gene are SGHDN and FVKESK. The J segment lost 7 bases and the V segment lost 6 bases, leaving 2 bases of the junction unmatched. The CDR3 is 13 residues long. The CDR3 sequence is CASRTGENSPLHF. In DNA form, the CDR3 reads TGTGCCAGCAGGACAGGGGAAAATTCACCCCTCCACTTT. Variable domain in full (rest from reference TRBV14 and TRBJ1-6): EAGVTQFPSHSVIEKGQTVTLRCDPISGHDNLYWYRRVMGKEIKFLLHFVKESKQDESGMPNNRFLAERTGGTYSTLKVQPAELEDSGVYFCASRTGENSPLHFGNGTRLTVT.

Only one count was recorded for this clone. The chain combines TRBV27 with TRBJ1-2; D call uncertain. Germline CDR1 is MNHEY and CDR2 is SMNVEV (reference sequence). V lost 5 bases and J lost 3, with 10 bases in between. The CDR3 has 13 residues. The CDR3 is CASSRTQDYGYTF. CDR3 DNA: TGTGCCAGCAGTCGCACCCAGGACTATGGCTACACCTTC.

V gene TRBV2 combines with J gene TRBJ1-2; TRBD1 matches 8 bases. J gave up 6 bases and V 2 bases, and 11 bases lay outside the gene matches. Germline lookup yields CDR1 SNHLY and CDR2 FYNNEI. This CDR3 region has 16 residues. The chain's CDR3 is CASSETPAGGINGYTF. The CDR3 DNA reads TGTGCCAGCAGTGAAACCCCCGCAGGGGGCATAAATGGCTACACCTTC.

This chain connects TRBV2 to TRBJ2-7; TRBD1 aligns across 9 bases. Losses at the gene ends were 1 base for V and 2 bases for J; bases not matched to a gene: 0. Germline CDR1 is SNHLY and CDR2 is FYNNEI. The CDR3 contains 14 residues. CDR3 coding DNA: TGTGCCAGCAGTGAAGGGACAGGGGCCTACGAGCAGTACTTC. It codes for CASSEGTGAYEQYF.

V gene TRBV30 combines with J gene TRBJ1-2; D uncertain. In germline, CDR1 is GTSNPN, CDR2 SVGIG (reference sequence). V was shortened by 1 base and J by 3 bases, with 15 bases between the two germline ends. CDR3 size: 15 residues. This CDR3 reads CAWSGTGIPDYGYTF. The CDR3 DNA follows: TGTGCCTGGAGTGGGACGGGCATCCCCGACTATGGCTACACCTTC.

The rearrangement links TRBV28 to TRBJ1-3; no definite D call. Germline V lookup: CDR1 MDHEN, CDR2 SYDVKM. Trimming stripped 4 bases from V and 2 bases from J, with 15 bases between. The CDR3 has 16 amino acids. Here the CDR3 DNA reads TGTGCCAGCAGTTCTTATTTGGCGGCCGCTGGAAACACCATATATTTT. Its translation: CASSSYLAAAGNTIYF.

There are many counts of this clone. The chain couples TRBV27 to TRBJ2-3, with TRBD1 matching 9 bases. Germline V gene sequence: CDR1 MNHEY, CDR2 SMNVEV (reference sequence). The V and J ends lost 3 bases and 4 bases, in that order; junction bases with no gene match: 5. The CDR3 contains 15 residues. CDR3 nucleotide sequence: TGTGCCAGCAGTTTTTCGACAGGGGGGGCAGATACGCAGTATTTT. It is translated as CASSFSTGGADTQYF.

A few counts support this clone. The V and J genes are TRBV5-1 and TRBJ2-2; the D gene could be TRBD1 or TRBD2 (5 bases each). The CDR3 sequence is 14 residues long. From germline, CDR1 is SGHRS and CDR2 YFSETQ. Trimming shortened V by 5 bases and J by 6 bases, and 14 bases separated the two germline ends. In DNA form, the CDR3 reads TGCGCCAGCAGTAGTCCGTGGGACCCCGGGGAGCTGTTTTTT. Amino acids: CASSSPWDPGELFF.

The chain joins TRBV9 to TRBJ2-3, with 8 bases aligning to TRBD2. There are 16 residues in the CDR3. Germline CDR1 reads SGDLS; CDR2 reads YYNGEE. The J segment lost 0 bases and the V segment lost 1 base, leaving 4 bases of the junction unmatched. CDR3 residues: CASSVTLAASTDTQYF. CDR3 nucleotide sequence: TGTGCCAGCAGCGTAACACTAGCGGCAAGCACAGATACGCAGTATTTT.

V is TRBV27 and J is TRBJ1-2; a possible D gene is TRBD1 (5 bases). Germline loops: CDR1 MNHEY, CDR2 SMNVEV (reference sequence). The CDR3 is 16 amino acids. V lost 3 bases, J lost 4 bases, and 18 bases lay in between. CDR3 sequence reads: CASSFRGREFGYGYTF. Written as DNA, the CDR3 is TGTGCCAGCAGTTTCCGAGGCAGGGAGTTCGGCTATGGCTACACCTTC.

The chain joins TRBV7-8 to TRBJ2-7, with 7 bases lining up with TRBD2. After removal of 0 bases from V and 4 bases from J, the junction contained 6 bases not matched to a gene. Germline loops: CDR1 SGHVS, CDR2 FQNEAQ. CDR3 length equals 15 residues. CDR3 coding DNA: TGTGCCAGCAGCTTAGCGAGCGGGACGGCATACGAGCAGTACTTC. This codes for CASSLASGTAYEQYF.

V is TRBV25-1 and J is TRBJ2-5; the match to TRBD2 covers 14 bases. The CDR3 loop spans 16 amino acids. J lost 0 bases, V lost 6 bases, and 3 bases had no gene match. Germline V gene data show CDR1 as MGHDK and CDR2 as SYGVNS. Here the CDR3 reads CASRTSGRAYQETQYF. DNA of the CDR3: TGTGCCAGCAGGACTAGCGGGAGGGCCTACCAAGAGACCCAGTACTTC.

The chain combines TRBV25-1 with TRBJ2-4, with 7 bases that match TRBD2. The CDR3 extends over 12 amino acids. V shed 7 bases, J shed 7 bases, and the junction held 4 bases outside the gene matches. Germline V gene sequence: CDR1 MGHDK, CDR2 SYGVNS. The CDR3 here is CASNGLENIQYF. The CDR3 DNA reads TGTGCCAGCAACGGACTAGAGAACATTCAGTACTTC.

This clone was recorded once. V and J are TRBV7-8 and TRBJ2-1, with 7 bases matching TRBD2. Germline values: CDR1 SGHVS, CDR2 FQNEAQ. CDR3 length: 14 amino acids. The V segment lost 7 bases and the J segment 6 bases; nucleotides outside the gene matches: 9. In DNA form, the CDR3 reads TGTGCCAGCACCTTCGCGGGAGCAATCAATGAGCAGTTCTTC. Protein product: CASTFAGAINEQFF. Looking up the rest from reference TRBV7-8 and TRBJ2-1 gives the full variable domain: GAGVSQSPRYKVAKRGQDVALRCDPISGHVSLFWYQQALGQGPEFLTYFQNEAQLDKSGLPSDRFFAERPEGSVSTLKIQRTQQEDSAVYLCASTFAGAINEQFFGPGTRLTVL.

The V gene is TRBV7-9, the J gene TRBJ2-7, with D perhaps TRBD1 (5 bases). Germline CDR1 and CDR2: SEHNR and FQNEAQ (reference sequence). V was trimmed by 6 bases and J by 5 bases, leaving 11 bases between them. This CDR3 is built from 12 residues. The CDR3 region has the DNA TGTGCCAGCAGTCCAGGGATTCACGAGCAGTACTTC. Its protein is CASSPGIHEQYF.

This chain uses TRBV13 with TRBJ2-2; D is unresolved. The V end lost 6 bases, the J end lost 2 bases, and 16 bases lay between the germline ends. CDR1 is PRHDT and CDR2 is FYEKMQ in the germline V gene (reference sequence). This CDR3 has 16 amino acids. Here the CDR3 reads CASSPTETPNTGELFF. CDR3 DNA sequence: TGTGCCAGCAGTCCCACAGAGACTCCTAACACCGGGGAGCTGTTTTTT.